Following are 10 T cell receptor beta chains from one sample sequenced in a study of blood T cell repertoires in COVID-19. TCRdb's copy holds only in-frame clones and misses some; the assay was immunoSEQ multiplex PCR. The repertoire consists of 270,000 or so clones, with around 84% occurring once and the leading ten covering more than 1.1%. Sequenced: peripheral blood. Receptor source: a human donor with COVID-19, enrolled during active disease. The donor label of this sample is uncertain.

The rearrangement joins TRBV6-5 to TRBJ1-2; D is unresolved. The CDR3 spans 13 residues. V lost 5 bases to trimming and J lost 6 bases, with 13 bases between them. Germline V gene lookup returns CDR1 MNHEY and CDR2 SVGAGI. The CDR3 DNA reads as TGTGCCAGCAGTCCCCGATACACAAATGGCTACACCTTC. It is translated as CASSPRYTNGYTF.

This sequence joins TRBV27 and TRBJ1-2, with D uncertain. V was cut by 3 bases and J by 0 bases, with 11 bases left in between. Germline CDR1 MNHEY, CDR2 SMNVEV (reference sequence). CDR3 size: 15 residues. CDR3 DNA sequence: TGTGCCAGCAGTTTTGATCTCTCAGCTAACTATGGCTACACCTTC. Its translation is CASSFDLSANYGYTF.

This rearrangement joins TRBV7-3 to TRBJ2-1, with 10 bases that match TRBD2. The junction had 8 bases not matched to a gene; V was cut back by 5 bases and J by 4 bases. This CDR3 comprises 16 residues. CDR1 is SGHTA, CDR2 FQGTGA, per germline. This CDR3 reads CASSTLGLAEYNEQFF. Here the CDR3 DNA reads TGTGCCAGCAGCACTCTAGGACTAGCGGAATACAATGAGCAGTTCTTC.

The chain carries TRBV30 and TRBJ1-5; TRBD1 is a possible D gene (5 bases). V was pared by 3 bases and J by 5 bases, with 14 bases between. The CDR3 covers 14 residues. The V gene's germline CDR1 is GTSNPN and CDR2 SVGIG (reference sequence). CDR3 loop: CAWSAGTLDQPQHF. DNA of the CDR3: TGTGCCTGGAGCGCTGGGACTTTAGATCAGCCCCAGCATTTT. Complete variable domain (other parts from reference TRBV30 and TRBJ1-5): SQTIHQWPATLVQPVGSPLSLECTVEGTSNPNLYWYRQAAGRGLQLLFYSVGIGQISSEVPQNLSASRPQDRQFILSSKKLLLSDSGFYLCAWSAGTLDQPQHFGDGTRLSIL.

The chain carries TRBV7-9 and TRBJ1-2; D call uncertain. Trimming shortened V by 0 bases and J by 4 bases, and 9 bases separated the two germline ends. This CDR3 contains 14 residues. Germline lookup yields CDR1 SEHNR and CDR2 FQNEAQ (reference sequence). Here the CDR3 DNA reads TGTGCCAGCAGCTTAGCGCTGGCTGTCTATGGCTACACCTTC. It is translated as CASSLALAVYGYTF.

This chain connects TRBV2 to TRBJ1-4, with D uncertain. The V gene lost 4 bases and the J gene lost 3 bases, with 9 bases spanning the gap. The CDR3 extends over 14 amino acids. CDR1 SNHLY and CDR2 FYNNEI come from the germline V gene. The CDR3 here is CASSAIPANEKLFF. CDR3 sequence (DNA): TGTGCCAGCAGTGCGATCCCGGCTAATGAAAAACTGTTTTTT.

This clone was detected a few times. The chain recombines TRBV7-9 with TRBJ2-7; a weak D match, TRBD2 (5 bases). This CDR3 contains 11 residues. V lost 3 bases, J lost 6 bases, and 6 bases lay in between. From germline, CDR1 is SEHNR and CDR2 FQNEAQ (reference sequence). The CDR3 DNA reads TGTGCCAGCAGCTTCGGAGGCGAGCAGTACTTC. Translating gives CASSFGGEQYF.

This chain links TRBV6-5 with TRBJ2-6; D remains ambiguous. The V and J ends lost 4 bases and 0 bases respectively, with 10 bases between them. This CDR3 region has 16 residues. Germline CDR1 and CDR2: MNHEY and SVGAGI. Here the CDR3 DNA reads TGTGCCAGCAGTTCCTTCAGGATCTCTGGGGCCAACGTCCTGACTTTC. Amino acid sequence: CASSSFRISGANVLTF.

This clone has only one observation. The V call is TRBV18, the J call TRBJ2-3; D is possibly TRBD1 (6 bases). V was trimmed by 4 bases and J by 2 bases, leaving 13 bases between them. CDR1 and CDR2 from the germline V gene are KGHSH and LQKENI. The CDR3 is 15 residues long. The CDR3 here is CASSQEQGYTDTQYF. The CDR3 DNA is TGTGCCAGCTCACAAGAACAGGGCTACACAGATACGCAGTATTTT.

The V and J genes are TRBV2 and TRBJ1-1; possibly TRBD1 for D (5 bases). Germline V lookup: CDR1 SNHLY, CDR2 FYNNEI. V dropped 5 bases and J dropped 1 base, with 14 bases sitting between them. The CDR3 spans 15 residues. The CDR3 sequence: CASSRVWTPNTEAFF. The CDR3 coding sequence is TGTGCCAGCAGTCGCGTCTGGACACCGAACACTGAAGCTTTCTTT.